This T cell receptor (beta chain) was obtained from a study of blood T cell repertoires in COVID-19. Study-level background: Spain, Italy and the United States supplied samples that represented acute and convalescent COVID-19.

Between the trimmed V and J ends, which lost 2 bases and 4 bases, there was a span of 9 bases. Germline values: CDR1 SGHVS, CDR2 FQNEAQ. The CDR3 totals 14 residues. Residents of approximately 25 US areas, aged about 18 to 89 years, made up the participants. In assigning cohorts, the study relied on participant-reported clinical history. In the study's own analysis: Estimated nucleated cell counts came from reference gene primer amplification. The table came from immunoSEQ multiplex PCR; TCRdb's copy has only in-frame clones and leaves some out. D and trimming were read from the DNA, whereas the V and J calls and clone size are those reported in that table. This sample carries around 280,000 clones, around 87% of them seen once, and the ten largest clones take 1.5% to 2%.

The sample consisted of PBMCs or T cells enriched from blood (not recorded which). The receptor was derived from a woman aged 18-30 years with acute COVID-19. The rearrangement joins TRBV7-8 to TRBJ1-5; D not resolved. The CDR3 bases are TGTGCCAGCAGCTTAAGGCGAGGGAATCAGCCCCAGCATTTT. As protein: CASSLRRGNQPQHF.